What follows describes a single TCR beta chain. The sample is drawn from a study of cytomegalovirus exposure and HLA in healthy donors. Study overall: Unique TCRs from HLA-typed donors, 65 million to 85 million of them, were held in an early data release.

The CDR3 spans 14 residues. V lost 2 bases and J lost 3, with 11 bases in between. CDR1 MGHRA and CDR2 YSYEKL come from the germline V gene. PCR involved 60 Vbeta and 13 Jbeta primers. Sequenced by immunoSEQ multiplex PCR; TCRdb stores in-frame clones only, minus some. The sample has 150,000 to 200,000 clones, around 81% seen once. Sampled while nominally healthy, donors likely had unrecorded immune exposures. The specimen was PBMCs. The sequence derives from a woman aged 18-29 years in good health and CMV-seropositive. This chain connects TRBV4-1 to TRBJ2-7; D not resolved. CDR3: CASSQSVGVYEQYF. CDR3 DNA: TGCGCCAGCAGCCAATCGGTCGGAGTCTACGAGCAGTACTTC.